The 7 T cell receptor beta chains reported below all come from one sample, sequenced in a study of graft-versus-host responses after intestinal transplantation. The repertoire was sequenced with immunoSEQ multiplex PCR; TCRdb's copy has only in-frame clones and lacks some. Of approximately 20,000 clones detected, roughly nine tenths appear once; the ten largest clones hold approximately 4.9%. Sequencing used PBMCs, obtained roughly 64 days after intestinal transplantation. The receptors were sampled from a human patient who received an intestinal transplant, so some T cells may come from the graft donor.

The chain has TRBV4-1 and TRBJ1-1; 7 positions agree with TRBD1. This CDR3 has 16 amino acids. Trimming took 3 bases from V and 1 from J; bases not matched to a gene: 8. CDR1 and CDR2 (germline): MGHRA, YSYEKL. Written as DNA, the CDR3 is TGCGCCAGCAGCCAGGGATCCGGGACAGCGAACACTGAAGCTTTCTTT. The encoded protein is CASSQGSGTANTEAFF.

This clone was observed a single time. The chain joins TRBV27 to TRBJ1-5; D gene uncertain. V gave up 8 bases and J gave up 3 bases, with 8 bases separating them. The CDR3 runs 12 residues. Germline CDR1 is MNHEY and CDR2 is SMNVEV (reference sequence). This CDR3 reads CASSTPNQPQHF. The CDR3, as DNA: TGTGCCAGCTCCACTCCCAATCAGCCCCAGCATTTT.

This chain joins TRBV30 and TRBJ1-4; 7 positions agree with TRBD1. Germline values: CDR1 GTSNPN, CDR2 SVGIG (reference sequence). With 1 base clipped from V and 5 bases from J, the junction kept 7 bases outside the gene matches. The CDR3 contains 15 residues. CDR3 amino acids: CAWSATGVPNEKLFF. DNA of the CDR3: TGTGCCTGGAGTGCTACAGGGGTCCCGAATGAAAAACTGTTTTTT. The full variable domain, in which reference TRBV30 and TRBJ1-4 provide the parts outside the CDR3, is SQTIHQWPATLVQPVGSPLSLECTVEGTSNPNLYWYRQAAGRGLQLLFYSVGIGQISSEVPQNLSASRPQDRQFILSSKKLLLSDSGFYLCAWSATGVPNEKLFFGSGTQLSVL.

V gene TRBV6-4 combines with J gene TRBJ2-3, with 7 bases fitting TRBD1. The germline V gene has CDR1 MRHNA and CDR2 SNTAGT. Trimming removed 3 bases from V and 0 bases from J; junction bases left unmatched: 6. This CDR3 comprises 16 residues. This chain's CDR3 is CASSELGQSSTDTQYF. CDR3 in DNA: TGTGCCAGCAGTGAGCTGGGACAGTCTAGCACAGATACGCAGTATTTT.

The V call is TRBV7-9, the J call TRBJ2-5, with 9 bases matching TRBD1. The J call could be wrong; TRBJ2-7 is a better fit for the DNA end. CDR3 size: 14 residues. Germline CDR1 SEHNR, CDR2 FQNEAQ (reference sequence). The CDR3 region has the DNA TGTGCCAGCAGCCAAGGGACAGGGTTGAACGAGCAGTACTTC. This codes for CASSQGTGLNEQYF.

V usage is TRBV2 and J usage is TRBJ2-5, with D uncertain. The closer fit of TRBJ2-7 to the DNA end suggests the J call may be wrong. Germline assignment: CDR1 SNHLY and CDR2 FYNNEI. This CDR3 has 14 residues. CDR3 sequence (DNA): TGTGCCAGCAGTGGCCGGCTCCGGTCCTACGAGCAGTACTTC. This sequence encodes CASSGRLRSYEQYF.

This clone showed up just a few times. The V and J genes are TRBV11-2 and TRBJ2-7; 12 positions agree with TRBD1. V shed 3 bases, J shed 9 bases, and the junction held 12 bases outside the gene matches. The CDR3 runs 16 residues. Germline V lookup: CDR1 SGHAT, CDR2 FQNNGV. The CDR3 bases are TGTGCCAGCAGCTTCGGACCGGGACAGGGGGCCGAGGGGCAGTACTTC. As protein: CASSFGPGQGAEGQYF.